The source of this T cell receptor (beta chain) is a study of cytomegalovirus exposure and HLA in healthy donors. The CDR3 is made up of 14 amino acids. Germline loops: CDR1 SGDLS, CDR2 YYNGEE. With 2 bases removed from V and 5 bases from J, the gap between germline ends came to 8 bases. The study, taken as a whole, reports: V- and J-gene trimming of TCR beta was linked (in a later analysis) to a missense DCLRE1C variant.

Note on this clone: Its target is not known.

The PCR used 60 Vbeta and 13 Jbeta primers. TCRdb keeps only in-frame clones here, not all; method: immunoSEQ multiplex PCR. The data show about 120,000 clones, with around 81% seen just once and 3% to 4% held by the top ten. The specimen was PBMCs. The chain is built from TRBV9 and TRBJ1-6; no clear D gene. The TCR comes from a woman aged 25 to 39 in good health and CMV-seronegative. The CDR3 nucleotides are TGTGCCAGCAGCGTGTACGGGGATAATTCACCCCTCCACTTT. This sequence encodes CASSVYGDNSPLHF.